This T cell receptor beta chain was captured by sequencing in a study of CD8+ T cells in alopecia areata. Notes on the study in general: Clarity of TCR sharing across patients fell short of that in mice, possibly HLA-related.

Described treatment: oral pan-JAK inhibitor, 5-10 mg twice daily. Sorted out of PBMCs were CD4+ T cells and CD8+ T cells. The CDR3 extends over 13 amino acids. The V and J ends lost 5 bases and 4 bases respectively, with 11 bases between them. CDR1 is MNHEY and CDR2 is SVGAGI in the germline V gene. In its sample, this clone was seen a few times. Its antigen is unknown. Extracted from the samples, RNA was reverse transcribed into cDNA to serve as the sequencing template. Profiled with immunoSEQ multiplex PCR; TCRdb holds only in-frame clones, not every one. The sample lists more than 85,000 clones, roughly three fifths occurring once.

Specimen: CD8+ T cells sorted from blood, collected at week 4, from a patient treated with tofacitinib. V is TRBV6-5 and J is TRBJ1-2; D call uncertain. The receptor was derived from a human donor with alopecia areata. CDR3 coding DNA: TGTGCCAGCAGTGCGCAGAATTTCTATGGCTACACCTTC. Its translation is CASSAQNFYGYTF.